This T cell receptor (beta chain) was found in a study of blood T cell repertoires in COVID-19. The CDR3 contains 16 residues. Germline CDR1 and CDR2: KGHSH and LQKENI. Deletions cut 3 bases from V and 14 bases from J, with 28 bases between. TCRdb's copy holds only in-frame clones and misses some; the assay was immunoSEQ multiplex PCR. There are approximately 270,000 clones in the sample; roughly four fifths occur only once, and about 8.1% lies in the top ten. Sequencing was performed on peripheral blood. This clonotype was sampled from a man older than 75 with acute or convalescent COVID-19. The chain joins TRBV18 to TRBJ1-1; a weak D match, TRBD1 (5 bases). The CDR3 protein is CASSPGGGLPYTEGFF. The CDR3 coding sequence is TGTGCCAGCTCACCTGGCGGGGGACTGCCCTACACTGAAGGCTTCTTT.